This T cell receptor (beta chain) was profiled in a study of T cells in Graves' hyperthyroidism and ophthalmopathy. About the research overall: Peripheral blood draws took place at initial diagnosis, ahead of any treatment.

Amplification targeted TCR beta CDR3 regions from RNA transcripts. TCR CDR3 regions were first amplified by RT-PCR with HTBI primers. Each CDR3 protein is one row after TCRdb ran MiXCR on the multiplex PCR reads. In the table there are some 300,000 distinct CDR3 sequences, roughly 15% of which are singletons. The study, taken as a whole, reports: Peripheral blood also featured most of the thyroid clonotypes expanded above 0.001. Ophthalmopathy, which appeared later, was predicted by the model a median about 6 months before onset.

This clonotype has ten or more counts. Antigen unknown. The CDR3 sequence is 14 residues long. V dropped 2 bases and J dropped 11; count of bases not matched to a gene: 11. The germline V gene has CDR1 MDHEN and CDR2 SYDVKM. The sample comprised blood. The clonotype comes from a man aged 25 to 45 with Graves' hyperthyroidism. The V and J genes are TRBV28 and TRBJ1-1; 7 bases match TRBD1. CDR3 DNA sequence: TGTGCCAGCAGTTTAGAGTTACAGGCCAGGGGGGCTTTCTTT. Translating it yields CASSLELQARGAFF.